This is a list of T cell receptor beta chains from one sample in a study of blood T cell repertoires in COVID-19. Generated by immunoSEQ multiplex PCR, the TCRdb table keeps only in-frame clones and is missing some. The sample has hundreds of thousands of clones; about 89% are singletons. Sequencing was carried out using PBMCs or T cells enriched from blood (not recorded which). All receptors derive from a middle-aged man who had recovered from COVID-19. The CDR3 runs from the conserved cysteine through the conserved F or W. The order of the fields is V gene, CDR3 protein.

v_call: TRBV6-1; cdr3_aa: CASSEASGGYNEQFF
v_call: TRBV3-1/TRBV3-2; cdr3_aa: CASSHTSGTFTDTQYF
v_call: TRBV2; cdr3_aa: CASSEILSGVDQFF
v_call: TRBV3-1/TRBV3-2; cdr3_aa: CASSQGGRVAYEQYF
v_call: TRBV25-1; cdr3_aa: CASSQTGGVGNQPQHF
v_call: TRBV6-5; cdr3_aa: CAGSLHRGPYEQYF
v_call: TRBV6-5; cdr3_aa: CASRDRGLVNTEAFF
v_call: TRBV7-9; cdr3_aa: CASSLAHSSYNEQFF
v_call: TRBV4-1; cdr3_aa: CASSQEPAAGGRETQYF
v_call: TRBV5-4; cdr3_aa: CASSADRAFYNEQFF
v_call: TRBV18; cdr3_aa: CASSPRRDSYNEKLFF
v_call: TRBV4-1; cdr3_aa: CASSTTGNTGELFF
v_call: TRBV25-1; cdr3_aa: CASSEWGDSPNYGYTF
v_call: TRBV7-9; cdr3_aa: CASSLRDRPYEQYF
v_call: TRBV7-9; cdr3_aa: CASSPLRGGAGEQFF
v_call: TRBV6-5; cdr3_aa: CASSWDRGVNEQFF
v_call: TRBV28; cdr3_aa: CASSLPHWRQQETQYF
v_call: TRBV19; cdr3_aa: CASSIRGMNTEAFF
v_call: TRBV27; cdr3_aa: CASSFRLAGGPGTGELFF
v_call: TRBV4-1; cdr3_aa: CASSQESRGLAAYNEQFF
v_call: TRBV19; cdr3_aa: CASSIPKGLGGEQFF
v_call: TRBV7-3; cdr3_aa: CASSLTEPAGYEQYF
v_call: TRBV5-8; cdr3_aa: CASSLVGQGSLSLYTF
v_call: TRBV18; cdr3_aa: CASSPPILERTEANTEAFF
v_call: TRBV5-1; cdr3_aa: CASSPTGQGNQPQHF
v_call: TRBV7-2; cdr3_aa: CASSIAFSVRGSDTQYF
v_call: TRBV6-2/TRBV6-3; cdr3_aa: CASSYGGNYGYTF
v_call: TRBV5-5; cdr3_aa: CASSLYTSGSTDTQYF
v_call: TRBV7-9; cdr3_aa: CASRPWRGDDEKLFF
v_call: TRBV7-9; cdr3_aa: CASSSSGGRNEQFF
v_call: TRBV5-1; cdr3_aa: CASSIEADTQYF
v_call: TRBV6-2/TRBV6-3; cdr3_aa: CASSFKTSGSFEQYF
v_call: TRBV5-8; cdr3_aa: CASSLAARRGRVYEQYF
v_call: TRBV7-2; cdr3_aa: CASSLQSGVLVSGNTIYF
v_call: TRBV5-8; cdr3_aa: CASSPGGGYQETQYF
v_call: TRBV6-5; cdr3_aa: CAIPRGWVNTEAFF
v_call: TRBV7-9; cdr3_aa: CASRLQEVGEQFF